The 2 T cell receptor beta chains in this list originate from one sample, sequenced in a study of T-cell reconstitution after alpha-beta-depleted transplantation in children. TCRbeta library construction was performed incorporating unique molecular identifiers. MiXCR, applied by TCRdb to the PCR reads, yields one record per CDR3 protein. The data contain about 230,000 distinct CDR3 sequences, 9.7% of them singletons. The material was PBMCs from the stem cell graft donor, obtained from the stem cell graft. These receptor sequences come from a human donor who donated a stem cell graft to a child with SCID.

This clonotype has at least ten counts. CDR3 coding DNA: TGTGCCAGCGTCCGAGCGGGGGGTCACTACGAGCAGTACTTC. Its translation: CASVRAGGHYEQYF. This chain uses TRBV6-2 or TRBV6-3 with TRBJ2-7, with 9 bases that match TRBD2. Germline lookup yields CDR1 MNHEY and CDR2 SVGEGT. After removal of 8 bases from V and 3 bases from J, the junction contained 8 bases not matched to a gene. The CDR3 consists of 14 residues.

This clonotype has ten or more counts. The chain joins TRBV7-2 to TRBJ2-5; 8 bases fit TRBD2. The germline CDR1 and CDR2 sequences are SGHTA and FQGNSA. With 3 bases clipped from V and 5 bases from J, the junction kept 8 bases outside the gene matches. The CDR3 contains 15 residues. The DNA of the CDR3 is TGTGCCAGCAGCTTCACTAGCGGAAGGCGGGAGACCCAGTACTTC. As protein: CASSFTSGRRETQYF.